One TCR beta chain is described in this entry. Its recognized antigen is unknown. No base qualities exist here, and no much larger clone lies one base off it. Libraries came from RT-PCR. These reads were obtained on an Illumina HiSeq 2500. Through fastp at Q25 and MiXCR, TCRdb rebuilt clones from the public reads, retaining in-frame beta chains. Here each entry gathers all rows of one CDR3 protein and keeps the most common genes and DNA. The sample contains 500,000 to 750,000 distinct CDR3 sequences, approximately 15% of them found a single time. Clones ranked in the top ten supply 11% of the sample. The source of the sample is a study of response to subunit inactivated influenza vaccine (dated by TCRdb to the late 2010s). Regarding the study in general: Deep quantitative T cell receptor repertoire profiling was used in the study to track responses to a trivalent subunit inactivated influenza vaccine.

The germline V gene (reference sequence) yields LNHNV for CDR1 and YYDKDF for CDR2. The CDR3 runs 16 residues from the cysteine to the phenylalanine. Of all the DNA, just the CDR3 is kept, 48 bases in frame from base 1. V is cut by 0 bases and J by 0 bases, and the space between the germline ends is 9 bases. Overall results and qualifications from the work: According to the authors, only a limited number of new T cells may be recruited by each seasonal influenza vaccination.

The source of this sequence is a man aged 45-60 years who received an inactivated influenza vaccine. Donor details come from another sample of the same person, matched by shared clones. Recombination connected TRBV15 to TRBJ1-5, and perhaps TRBD1 as D gene, on 5 matching bases. Sequenced here: PBMCs from blood, sampled roughly 13 days after vaccination. CDR3 protein: CATSRDWGNSNQPQHF. The bases read TGTGCCACCAGCAGAGATTGGGGCAATAGCAATCAGCCCCAGCATTTT.